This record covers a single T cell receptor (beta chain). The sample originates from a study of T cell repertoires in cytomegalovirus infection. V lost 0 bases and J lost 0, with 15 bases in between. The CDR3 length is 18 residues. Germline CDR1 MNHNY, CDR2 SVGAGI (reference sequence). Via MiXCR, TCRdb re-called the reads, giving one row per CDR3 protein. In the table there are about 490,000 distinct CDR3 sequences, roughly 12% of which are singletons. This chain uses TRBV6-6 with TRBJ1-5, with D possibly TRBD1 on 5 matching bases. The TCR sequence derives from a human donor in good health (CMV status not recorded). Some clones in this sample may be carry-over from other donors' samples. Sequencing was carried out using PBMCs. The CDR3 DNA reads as TGTGCCAGCAGTTACTCGACTGAGGGTAGGGGTAGCAATCAGCCCCAGCATTTT. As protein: CASSYSTEGRGSNQPQHF.